These T cell receptor beta chains were read from a single sample in a study of T and B cells in COVID-19 patients. TCRdb called the multiplex PCR reads again in MiXCR, with one record for every CDR3 protein. The sample shows about 16,000 distinct CDR3 sequences, 25% to 30% of them seen only once. The sequencing sample was made of blood. These receptors all come from a human donor who had recovered from COVID-19. CDR3s include the opening cysteine and the closing phenylalanine or tryptophan. D genes are given only for firm matches. Clone size, where shown, is once, few, many, or a class for clones that have expanded.

DNA	CDR3	D	V	J	size
TGCAGCGTTTCCGACGGCCGTGGGGCCCAGCATTTT	CSVSDGRGAQHF	.	TRBV29-1	TRBJ1-5	many
TGTGCCTGGAGTGCCTCGAGGGGGCTCGGGACCCAGTACTTC	CAWSASRGLGTQYF	TRBD1	TRBV30	TRBJ2-5	few
TGTGCCATCACGCCTTCGGGCGGGAAGAATCAGCCCCAGCATTTT	CAITPSGGKNQPQHF	.	TRBV12-3/TRBV12-4	TRBJ1-5	.
TGTGCCAGCACCAAACCCCTAGCGGGGACCACCGGGGAGCTGTTTTTT	CASTKPLAGTTGELFF	TRBD2	TRBV27	TRBJ2-2	medium-sized
TGTGCCAGCTCGGCAACGGGGGGCCTCGCCTACGAGCAGTACTTC	CASSATGGLAYEQYF	.	TRBV18	TRBJ2-7	few
TGTGCCAGCTCACCACCAGAGTCAGCTGGCTCCTACGAGCAGTACTTC	CASSPPESAGSYEQYF	.	TRBV18	TRBJ2-7	.
TGTGCCAGCTCACCGTCCGCCAGGAACACTGAAGCTTTCTTT	CASSPSARNTEAFF	.	TRBV18	TRBJ1-1	.
TGTGCCAGTAGTATGCCGCTAGCGGGACCAGTCCTCACCGGGGAGCTGTTTTTT	CASSMPLAGPVLTGELFF	TRBD2	TRBV19	TRBJ2-2	.
TGTGCCAGCAGTTACTCCCGGGGCCCAAGAGACCTGACAGGGAGTAGCAATCAGCCCCAGCATTTT	CASSYSRGPRDLTGSSNQPQHF	TRBD1	TRBV6-2/TRBV6-3	TRBJ1-5	.
TGTGCCAGCCGGCGGACAGGGTATAATTCACCCCTCCACTTT	CASRRTGYNSPLHF	TRBD1	TRBV14	TRBJ1-6	.
TGTGCCAGCAGCCTTCCTAGCGGGGGGCCGTACGGGACCCAGTACTTC	CASSLPSGGPYGTQYF	TRBD2	TRBV13	TRBJ2-5	many
TGTGCCAGTAGTATGGGCCGCTCCGGGGAGACCCAGTACTTC	CASSMGRSGETQYF	.	TRBV19	TRBJ2-5	few
TGCAGCGTTGTCGAATCCCTTGGAAGTCAGCCCCAGCATTTT	CSVVESLGSQPQHF	.	TRBV29-1	TRBJ1-5	medium-sized
TGTGCCAGCAGTTACTCGAATTGGGGGGTTGCTGCCTACGAGCAGTACTTC	CASSYSNWGVAAYEQYF	.	TRBV6-5	TRBJ2-7	medium-sized
TGTGCCAGCAGTTGGACGTCCTACGAGCAGTACTTC	CASSWTSYEQYF	.	TRBV12-3/TRBV12-4	TRBJ2-7	.
TGTGCCAGCAGTCTAAGACAGGGAATGATTACTGAAGCTTTCTTT	CASSLRQGMITEAFF	TRBD1	TRBV27	TRBJ1-1	.
TGTGCCAGCAGTGCCGGACAGGGTCGGAGGTATGGCTACACCTTC	CASSAGQGRRYGYTF	TRBD1	TRBV6-6	TRBJ1-2	many
TGTGCCAGCAGTTTAGATGGGGGTAGGCCCACTAATGAGCAGTTCTTC	CASSLDGGRPTNEQFF	.	TRBV12-3/TRBV12-4	TRBJ2-1	medium-sized
TGTGCCAGCAGCCCGACAGGGAGTAGCTACGAGCAGTACTTC	CASSPTGSSYEQYF	TRBD1	TRBV11-1	TRBJ2-7	.
TGTGCCAGCAGGACCCTCTACGAGCAGTACTTC	CASRTLYEQYF	.	TRBV6-5	TRBJ2-7	many
TGTGCCAGCAGCTTAGCCACAGCATGGGACGAGCAGTACTTC	CASSLATAWDEQYF	.	TRBV7-6	TRBJ2-7	.
TGTGCCACCAGTGATTCGAGCGGGAACAATGTTGGCAATGAGCAGTTCTTC	CATSDSSGNNVGNEQFF	TRBD2	TRBV24-1	TRBJ2-1	.
TGTGCCAGCAGGGACAGAGTCTATACCAACATGAACACTGAAGCTTTCTTT	CASRDRVYTNMNTEAFF	.	TRBV6-2/TRBV6-3	TRBJ1-1	few
TGTGCCAGCAGCTCCCAACGCGCCAGCACAGATACGCAGAATTTT	CASSSQRASTDTQNF	.	TRBV7-9	TRBJ2-3	.
TGTGCCAGCAGCCGTCCGGGACAGGGGAGCAATGAGCAGTTCTTC	CASSRPGQGSNEQFF	TRBD1	TRBV5-4	TRBJ2-1	.
TGTGCCTGGACCCGGAGGCAGGTCGCTGGAAACACCATATATTTT	CAWTRRQVAGNTIYF	.	TRBV30	TRBJ1-3	.
TGTGCCAGCAGAATTTGGGACGGAGTAAATGGAGGCTACACCTTC	CASRIWDGVNGGYTF	.	TRBV12-3/TRBV12-4	TRBJ1-2	few
TGCAGCGTGGCTACAGGGGGCCTCACTGAAGCTTTCTTT	CSVATGGLTEAFF	TRBD1	TRBV29-1	TRBJ1-1	few
TGTGCCAGCTCACGATCACCTAGCGGGAGCATCCCCTACGAGCAGTACTTC	CASSRSPSGSIPYEQYF	TRBD2	TRBV6-2/TRBV6-3	TRBJ2-7	few
TGTGCCAGCAGCCAACTAGGGACAGCTAAACTGTTTTTT	CASSQLGTAKLFF	TRBD1	TRBV11-1	TRBJ1-4	medium-sized
TGTGCCAGCAGCGTAAGAGCGGCTAGCGGAGCCCGGTTTGGAGATACGCAGTATTTT	CASSVRAASGARFGDTQYF	TRBD2	TRBV7-2	TRBJ2-3	few
TGTGCCAGCAGTTTCGGGGGACGCAATGAGCAGTTCTTC	CASSFGGRNEQFF	.	TRBV12-3/TRBV12-4	TRBJ2-1	many
TGTGCCAGCAGTTTCACAGGGGGGTCCTGGATGGAGCAGTACTTC	CASSFTGGSWMEQYF	TRBD1	TRBV27	TRBJ2-7	few
TGTGCCAGCAGTTTCTGGACAGGGGACTCCTACAATGAGCAGTTCTTC	CASSFWTGDSYNEQFF	TRBD1	TRBV27	TRBJ2-1	.
TGTGCCAGCAGCCCCGAACCGACTAGCGGATACACAGATACGCAGTATTTT	CASSPEPTSGYTDTQYF	TRBD2	TRBV6-5	TRBJ2-3	many
TGTGCCAGAAGCCAACCAGGGGACGGGCAAGCAGGCTACACCTTC	CARSQPGDGQAGYTF	.	TRBV7-9	TRBJ1-2	few
TGTGCCAGCAGACAAGGGACAGGTCTTTTCTACGAGCAGTACTTC	CASRQGTGLFYEQYF	TRBD1	TRBV14	TRBJ2-7	.
TGTGCCAGCTCACCACCGGGACGGACCAATCAGCCCCAGCATTTT	CASSPPGRTNQPQHF	.	TRBV18	TRBJ1-5	few
TGTGCCAGCAGCTTGACTTTAACTAATGAAAAACTGTTTTTT	CASSLTLTNEKLFF	.	TRBV5-4	TRBJ1-4	.
TGTGCCAGCTACGGTTCGGACAGGGAAACCTATGGCTACACCTTC	CASYGSDRETYGYTF	TRBD1	TRBV18	TRBJ1-2	few
TGTGCCAGCAGCGCCGGGGGGACCTTGATCACAGATACGCAGTATTTT	CASSAGGTLITDTQYF	TRBD2	TRBV7-6	TRBJ2-3	many
TGTGCCAGTAGTATAGTGTCGGCGGGAGGCCACGAGCAGTACTTC	CASSIVSAGGHEQYF	TRBD2	TRBV19	TRBJ2-7	medium-sized
TGTGCCAGCAGTTCTCTTTACGGGGTCTACGAGCAGTACTTC	CASSSLYGVYEQYF	.	TRBV27	TRBJ2-7	few
TGTGCCAGCAGTTCCGCGGGACAAAGTAGCAATCAGCCCCAGCATTTT	CASSSAGQSSNQPQHF	.	TRBV6-5	TRBJ1-5	few
TGTGCCAGCAGTTTATCAGGGATCTCTGGAAACACCATATATTTT	CASSLSGISGNTIYF	.	TRBV27	TRBJ1-3	.
TGTGCCAGCAGCCCAGACAGGGCTGACGGGGAGCTGTTTTTT	CASSPDRADGELFF	TRBD1	TRBV11-1	TRBJ2-2	medium-sized
TGTGCCAGCAGGGACCTAAAAGGGGCGGGAAACATTCAGTACTTC	CASRDLKGAGNIQYF	.	TRBV12-3/TRBV12-4	TRBJ2-4	many
TGTGCCATCAGTGAGGGGACGCCCCATGTGCAGTACTTC	CAISEGTPHVQYF	.	TRBV10-3	TRBJ2-7	.